These 22 T cell receptor beta chains share one sample of origin, sequenced in a study of Graves' ophthalmopathy and Graves' hyperthyroidism. Amplified TCR beta CDR3 regions were obtained using RNA transcripts as template. The library came from an HTBI-primed first-round RT-PCR and a second-round multiplex PCR. From the multiplex PCR reads, TCRdb called clonotypes with MiXCR, one entry per CDR3 protein. The table shows some 1.1 million distinct CDR3 sequences, with about 36% occurring only once. The source material was peripheral blood or thyroid tissue (not recorded which). The source of these receptors is an adult man with Graves' hyperthyroidism.

Many counts were recorded for this clonotype. J is TRBJ2-2 and V is TRBV12-3 or TRBV12-4, with no clear D. Trimming shortened V by 1 base and J by 7 bases, and 4 bases separated the two germline ends. This CDR3 comprises 12 residues. CDR3 nucleotide sequence: TGTGCCAGCAGTTTAGGGGTCGGGGAGCTGTTTTTT. Its translation: CASSLGVGELFF.

This clonotype was observed a handful of times. V and J are TRBV6-5 and TRBJ1-1, with unresolved D. This CDR3 region has 15 residues. Germline assignment: CDR1 MNHEY and CDR2 SVGAGI. Trimming stripped 6 bases from V and 0 bases from J, with 14 bases between. CDR3 in DNA: TGTGCCAGCAGCCAACCGTTTAGGGTGAACACTGAAGCTTTCTTT. Translating gives CASSQPFRVNTEAFF.

The chain recombines TRBV20-1 with TRBJ2-7, with D uncertain. In germline, CDR1 is DFQATT, CDR2 SNEGSKA (reference sequence). This CDR3 is 11 amino acids long. V was clipped by 5 bases and J by 2 bases, with 7 bases between them. The CDR3 spells CSAPRPYEQYF. The CDR3 DNA reads as TGCAGTGCTCCCCGTCCCTACGAGCAGTACTTC.

This clonotype has only a few counts. The chain employs TRBV29-1 and TRBJ1-5, with 8 bases lining up with TRBD1. V lost 8 bases, J lost 4 bases, and 7 bases stayed unmatched. Germline V lookup: CDR1 SQVTM, CDR2 ANQGSEA. The CDR3 spans 13 residues. The CDR3 DNA reads TGCAGCTTAGGGCAGGGGGCGAATCAGCCCCAGCATTTT. Amino acid sequence: CSLGQGANQPQHF.

To note about this clonotype: Here the CDR3 omits its conserved ending phenylalanine or tryptophan, so a read error is the likely source. This rearrangement joins TRBV11-2 to TRBJ1-1; D gene unclear. The germline gives CDR1 SGHAT, CDR2 FQNNGV. V gave up 5 bases and J gave up 1 base, with 11 bases separating them. The CDR3 totals 14 residues. The CDR3 region is CASSLNIGNTEAFS. CDR3 DNA sequence: TGTGCCAGCAGCCTAAACATCGGGAACACTGAAGCTTTCTCC.

This clonotype has only one observation. The chain links TRBV19 to TRBJ2-3; a possible D gene is TRBD1 (6 bases). Trimming left V 1 base short and J 5 bases short, with 22 bases between. The CDR3 is made up of 18 amino acids. In germline, CDR1 is LNHDA, CDR2 SQIVND (reference sequence). CDR3 protein: CASSIGAPGQLPLDTQYF. DNA of the CDR3: TGTGCCAGTAGTATAGGAGCACCGGGACAACTCCCCTTAGATACGCAGTATTTT.

The chain employs TRBV2 and TRBJ2-5; the D gene is possibly TRBD1 (5 bases). Trimming removed 4 bases at V and 6 bases at J, with 18 bases between. Germline V gene data show CDR1 as SNHLY and CDR2 as FYNNEI. CDR3 length: 15 residues. In DNA, the CDR3 is TGTGCCAGCAGTGCCTTGGGCATAGGGGAAAAGACCCAGTACTTC. This translates into CASSALGIGEKTQYF. The full variable domain, completed using reference TRBV2 and TRBJ2-5, is EPEVTQTPSHQVTQMGQEVILRCVPISNHLYFYWYRQILGQKVEFLVSFYNNEISEKSEIFDDQFSVERPDGSNFTLKIRSTKLEDSAMYFCASSALGIGEKTQYFGPGTRLLVL.

The genes are TRBV5-1 and TRBJ1-3; D is unclear. V lost 0 bases, J lost 0 bases, and 10 bases lay in between. The germline CDR1 and CDR2 sequences are SGHRS and YFSETQ. The CDR3 is 16 residues long. CDR3 sequence (DNA): TGCGCCAGCAGCTTGGACAGACCAATCTCTGGAAACACCATATATTTT. This gives the protein CASSLDRPISGNTIYF.

This clonotype has just a few counts. It may be a read error: a sequence one base away is much more abundant. This chain connects TRBV7-9 to TRBJ1-6; D remains ambiguous. V was cut by 11 bases and J by 7 bases, with 15 bases left in between. Germline V gene sequence: CDR1 SEHNR, CDR2 FQNEAQ (reference sequence). This CDR3 is 13 amino acids long. CDR3 DNA: TGTGCCGGCACCACCCCCCACAATTCACCCCTCCACTTT. It yields the protein CAGTTPHNSPLHF.

On this clonotype itself: Sequence at one end of the junction differs from germline and may be a read error. The chain joins TRBV10-3 to TRBJ2-5; maybe TRBD1 (5 bases). This CDR3 spans 14 amino acids. Germline V gene sequence: CDR1 ENHRY, CDR2 SYGVKD. The CDR3 is CASSATEIQETQYF. The CDR3 bases are TGTGCCAGCAGTGCGACAGAAATTCAAGAGACCCAGTACTTC.

Details on this clonotype: The DNA is left out, because the CDR3 cannot be placed on it with certainty; the CDR3 is given as TCRdb lists it. The rearrangement joins TRBV7-9 to TRBJ2-5; TRBD2 was called by the table and not checked on the DNA. Germline assignment: CDR1 SEHNR and CDR2 FQNEAQ (reference sequence). The CDR3 extends over 20 residues, inclusive of both ends. This chain's CDR3 is CASSFYICSAARGLHMLQYF.

V and J are TRBV11-2 and TRBJ2-5, with 12 nucleotides matching TRBD2. Germline CDR1 reads SGHAT; CDR2 reads FQNNGV. This CDR3 has 16 residues. The J segment lost 4 bases and the V segment lost 8 bases, leaving 11 bases of the junction unmatched. CDR3 coding DNA: TGTGCCAGCGAAGGAGAACTAGCGGGGGGCTTAGAGACCCAGTACTTC. It encodes CASEGELAGGLETQYF.

This clonotype has more than one count but fewer than ten. This chain links TRBV6-2 or TRBV6-3 with TRBJ2-7, with D unresolved. V was clipped by 5 bases and J by 5 bases, with 13 bases between them. This CDR3 comprises 13 residues. The germline V gene has CDR1 MNHEY and CDR2 SVGEGT. The CDR3 DNA reads TGTGCCAGCAGTAGACTTGAGAGAAACGAGCAGTACTTC. As protein: CASSRLERNEQYF.

This clonotype was counted many times. The rearrangement joins TRBV12-3 or TRBV12-4 to TRBJ1-1; D is ambiguous. The CDR3 sequence is 14 residues long. V gave up 2 bases and J gave up 1 base, with 8 bases separating them. The CDR3 DNA follows: TGTGCCAGCAGTTTAACAGCCTCGAACACTGAAGCTTTCTTT. Translation gives CASSLTASNTEAFF.

Note on this clonotype: Just one base apart from a much larger clone, this may be a read error. CDR3 nucleotides: TGTGCCAGCAGTTACGGGACGGTCCGGGAGACCCAGTACTTC. Encoded protein: CASSYGTVRETQYF. The chain employs TRBV6-5 and TRBJ2-5; either TRBD1 or TRBD2 may fit D (5 bases each). The CDR3 has 14 residues. The V gene's germline CDR1 is MNHEY and CDR2 SVGAGI. Trimming shortened V by 2 bases and J by 5 bases, and 12 bases separated the two germline ends.

In this sample, this clonotype turned up a few times. The chain is built from TRBV28 and TRBJ1-1; a possible D gene is TRBD1 (5 bases). V was shortened by 8 bases and J by 3 bases, with 13 bases between the two germline ends. The CDR3 covers 13 residues. Germline CDR1 MDHEN, CDR2 SYDVKM. CDR3 loop: CASGAGGDTEAFF. CDR3 DNA sequence: TGTGCCAGCGGCGCGGGGGGGGACACTGAAGCTTTCTTT.

The chain combines TRBV10-2 with TRBJ1-2; D not resolved. This CDR3 is 12 amino acids long. Per the germline V gene, CDR1 is WSHSY and CDR2 is SAAADI. The V end lost 8 bases, the J end lost 2 bases, and 9 bases lay between the germline ends. The DNA of the CDR3 is TGCGCCAGCTTCGAAGTCAACTATGGCTACACCTTC. Protein sequence: CASFEVNYGYTF.

The chain employs TRBV20-1 and TRBJ1-1; D is uncertain. Looked up from germline, CDR1 is DFQATT and CDR2 is SNEGSKA (reference sequence). The CDR3 length is 12 residues. V gave up 5 bases and J gave up 1 base, with 8 bases separating them. The CDR3 spells CSAFIRNTEAFF. The DNA of the CDR3 is TGCAGTGCTTTTATTAGGAACACTGAAGCTTTCTTT.

This clonotype was observed once. The rearrangement joins TRBV20-1 to TRBJ2-2; 9 bases are a match to TRBD2. V was clipped by 0 bases and J by 1 base; unmatched bases: 3. There are 16 residues in the CDR3. The germline gives CDR1 DFQATT, CDR2 SNEGSKA (reference sequence). CDR3 sequence: CSARDATSGNTGELFF. DNA of the CDR3: TGCAGTGCTAGAGACGCGACTAGCGGGAACACCGGGGAGCTGTTTTTT.

In the case of this clonotype: Sequence at one end of the junction differs from germline and may be a read error. This chain links TRBV10-3 with TRBJ1-1; weak D call: TRBD1 (5 bases). CDR3 length: 14 residues. Germline CDR1 is ENHRY and CDR2 is SYGVKD. The CDR3 coding sequence is TGTGCCAGCAGTTTATGGAGGGGAGACACTGAAGCTTTCTTT. Protein sequence: CASSLWRGDTEAFF.

This clonotype has just a few counts. The V and J genes are TRBV27 and TRBJ1-5; D possibly corresponds to TRBD1 (5 bases). This CDR3 region has 13 residues. Between the trimmed V and J ends, which lost 7 bases and 7 bases, there was a span of 14 bases. The germline gives CDR1 MNHEY, CDR2 SMNVEV (reference sequence). The CDR3 is CASTQGPRQPQHF. The CDR3 region has the DNA TGTGCCAGCACCCAGGGACCCAGACAGCCCCAGCATTTT.

As to this clonotype: A much bigger clone sits one base away, suggesting this may be a read error. The rearrangement links TRBV2 to TRBJ1-1; maybe TRBD1 (6 bases). The CDR3 spans 14 residues. The V gene lost 8 bases and the J gene lost 5 bases, with 18 bases spanning the gap. Germline V lookup: CDR1 SNHLY, CDR2 FYNNEI. CDR3 DNA: TGTGCCAGCCCGGCTGGGACATGTGGGACTGAAGCTTTCTTT. It specifies CASPAGTCGTEAFF.